This T cell receptor (beta chain) is from a study of Ad26.COV2.S vaccination and SARS-CoV-2 variants. Repertoires were generated with immunoSEQ multiplex PCR, while TCRdb's copy carries only in-frame clones and drops some. The table lists some 250,000 clones, approximately 87% of them singletons, with about 10% in the top ten. As for treatment: approximately 18 received Ad26.COV2.S at low or high dose, single or two shots; about 5 received placebo; per-sample allocation not given. Samples came from day 63 after the first vaccine or placebo injection. The germline gives CDR1 ENHRY, CDR2 SYGVKD. After removal of 2 bases from V and 10 bases from J, the junction contained 7 bases not matched to a gene. This CDR3 is built from 16 residues.

This TCR came from a person aged 18 to 59 who received the Ad26.COV2.S COVID-19 vaccine or a placebo. The gene calls are TRBV10-3 and TRBJ2-1; TRBD2 agrees at 14 bases. The sequenced sample was peripheral blood, obtained in a trial of Ad26.COV2.S vaccine versus placebo. The CDR3 is CAISERTSGGSGEQFF. The CDR3 DNA is TGTGCCATCAGTGAGCGGACTAGCGGGGGGTCCGGGGAGCAGTTCTTC.